One and the same sample provided the 23 T cell receptor beta chains below, sequenced in a study of response to subunit inactivated influenza vaccine. TCRdb recomputed calls from the RT-PCR reads with MiXCR, one row per CDR3 protein. Here the sample spans fewer than 350,000 distinct CDR3 sequences, around a fifth being singletons. The source material was PBMCs from blood, sampled 21 months after vaccination. The source of these receptors is a man in his fifties or sixties who received an inactivated influenza vaccine.

On this clonotype: Compared with germline, one end of the junction differs, possibly owing to a read error. This CDR3 reads CAGSQDLGRANTEAFF. CDR3 DNA: TGTGCCGGCAGCCAAGATCTTGGCAGGGCGAACACTGAAGCTTTCTTT. The chain is built from TRBV3-1 and TRBJ1-1, with a tentative D call TRBD1 (5 bases). Germline assignment: CDR1 LGHDT and CDR2 YNNKEL (reference sequence). The CDR3 consists of 16 residues.

This clonotype was observed a handful of times. The chain recombines TRBV30 with TRBJ1-3, with D hard to call. CDR3 length: 15 amino acids. Trimming pared 3 bases from V and 3 bases from J, leaving 15 bases between. Germline values: CDR1 GTSNPN, CDR2 SVGIG (reference sequence). The CDR3 spells CAWSLDQWYGNTIYF. DNA of the CDR3: TGTGCCTGGAGCTTGGACCAGTGGTATGGAAACACCATATATTTT.

The chain carries TRBV2 and TRBJ1-2; possibly TRBD1 for D (5 bases). V was cut by 4 bases and J by 7 bases, with 10 bases left in between. This CDR3 is built from 12 residues. From germline, CDR1 is SNHLY and CDR2 FYNNEI. CDR3 loop: CASSAGGSGYTF. The CDR3 region has the DNA TGTGCCAGCAGTGCGGGGGGATCTGGCTACACCTTC.

This clonotype was observed a few times. The chain combines TRBV20-1 with TRBJ2-3; 11 bases are shared with TRBD2. CDR1 DFQATT and CDR2 SNEGSKA come from the germline V gene (reference sequence). V gave up 6 bases and J gave up 4 bases; unmatched junction bases: 6. The CDR3 has 14 residues. In DNA, the CDR3 is TGCAGTGCGAGACTAGCGGGGATGGCAGATACGCAGTATTTT. Its translation is CSARLAGMADTQYF.

This chain uses TRBV5-6 with TRBJ1-1, with 7 bases aligning to TRBD1. V dropped 0 bases and J dropped 4; count of bases not matched to a gene: 3. Germline values: CDR1 SGHDT, CDR2 YYEEEE. This CDR3 comprises 14 residues. The CDR3 protein is CASSLAGTATEAFF. The CDR3 bases are TGTGCCAGCAGCTTGGCCGGGACAGCCACTGAAGCTTTCTTT. Combining the CDR3 with reference TRBV5-6 and TRBJ1-1 gives the whole variable domain DAGVTQSPTHLIKTRGQQVTLRCSPKSGHDTVSWYQQALGQGPQFIFQYYEEEERQRGNFPDRFSGHQFPNYSSELNVNALLLGDSALYLCASSLAGTATEAFFGQGTRLTVV.

V usage is TRBV4-3 and J usage is TRBJ2-5; no clear D gene. Trimming shortened V by 0 bases and J by 5 bases, and 7 bases separated the two germline ends. Germline V gene sequence: CDR1 LGHNA, CDR2 YSLEER. This CDR3 contains 13 residues. CDR3 DNA: TGCGCCAGCAGCCAAGATATGGGTGAGACCCAGTACTTC. Translated: CASSQDMGETQYF.

The chain uses TRBV28 and TRBJ1-2; D gene uncertain. The CDR3 consists of 14 residues. Germline V gene lookup returns CDR1 MDHEN and CDR2 SYDVKM. The ends were cut back, 0 bases at V and 4 bases at J, with 9 bases in the middle. The CDR3 sequence: CASSLWDRTYGYTF. The CDR3 nucleotides read TGTGCCAGCAGTTTATGGGATAGAACCTATGGCTACACCTTC.

The V gene is TRBV20-1, the J gene TRBJ2-3; no clear D. The length of the CDR3 is 11 residues. Trimming cost V 4 bases and J 6 bases, with 8 bases left between them. Germline V gene lookup returns CDR1 DFQATT and CDR2 SNEGSKA (reference sequence). Here the CDR3 DNA reads TGCAGTGCTAAACCGCCCGATACGCAGTATTTT. This encodes CSAKPPDTQYF.

The J gene is TRBJ1-4, the V gene TRBV4-3; D gene ambiguous. The germline CDR1 and CDR2 sequences are LGHNA and YSLEER. There are 18 residues in the CDR3. Between the trimmed V and J ends, which lost 0 bases and 0 bases, there was a span of 14 bases. CDR3 nucleotides: TGCGCCAGCAGCCAAGATCTTGGAGGGAGGGCAACTAATGAAAAACTGTTTTTT. Its protein product is CASSQDLGGRATNEKLFF.

The chain carries TRBV2 and TRBJ1-5, with D tentatively TRBD1 (5 bases). Trimming took off 3 bases at V and 5 bases at J, with 11 bases between the two ends. From germline, CDR1 is SNHLY and CDR2 FYNNEI. The CDR3 spans 14 residues. The CDR3 spells CASSETAGYQPQHF. The CDR3 bases are TGTGCCAGCAGTGAGACGGCAGGGTATCAGCCCCAGCATTTT.

This clonotype was seen only a few times. V usage is TRBV12-3 or TRBV12-4 and J usage is TRBJ1-1; D remains ambiguous. Deletions cut 7 bases from V and 4 bases from J, with 19 bases between. This CDR3 contains 15 residues. The CDR3 region is CASTTLTTTGTEAFF. In DNA form, the CDR3 reads TGTGCCAGCACCACGTTGACAACCACGGGCACTGAAGCTTTCTTT.

The V gene is TRBV20-1, the J gene TRBJ2-3; 7 bases align to TRBD2. J gave up 0 bases and V 3 bases, and 3 bases lay outside the gene matches. This CDR3 has 14 residues. Germline V gene data show CDR1 as DFQATT and CDR2 as SNEGSKA (reference sequence). The CDR3 DNA is TGCAGTGCTAGTCGGGGGGTGAGCACAGATACGCAGTATTTT. Translating it yields CSASRGVSTDTQYF.

This chain links TRBV25-1 with TRBJ2-7, with D perhaps TRBD1 (5 bases). This CDR3 contains 13 residues. Trimming took off 2 bases at V and 2 bases at J, with 7 bases between the two ends. The germline CDR1 and CDR2 sequences are MGHDK and SYGVNS. The CDR3 sequence: CASSETGAYEQYF. CDR3 bases: TGTGCCAGCAGTGAAACAGGCGCCTACGAGCAGTACTTC.

This clonotype was seen a handful of times. The chain employs TRBV7-9 and TRBJ1-5; TRBD1 matches at 9 bases. Germline lookup yields CDR1 SEHNR and CDR2 FQNEAQ (reference sequence). CDR3 length equals 17 residues. V gave up 5 bases and J gave up 4 bases; unmatched junction bases: 12. Here the CDR3 DNA reads TGTGCCAGCAGCCCGGGGGGACAGGGTGTTTTAAATCAGCCCCAGCATTTT. This codes for CASSPGGQGVLNQPQHF.

This clonotype has just a few counts. The chain has TRBV5-6 and TRBJ1-1, with a weak D call TRBD1 (6 bases). The CDR3 sequence is 14 residues long. CDR1 is SGHDT and CDR2 is YYEEEE in the germline V gene. The V end was cut by 2 bases, the J end by 5 bases, with 13 bases between. CDR3 loop: CASSLQGMGTEAFF. CDR3 nucleotide sequence: TGTGCCAGCAGCTTACAGGGTATGGGAACTGAAGCTTTCTTT.

The chain employs TRBV20-1 and TRBJ2-4; 9 bases align to TRBD1. J was trimmed by 3 bases and V by 0 bases; bases with no gene match: 21. This CDR3 comprises 21 residues. Per germline, CDR1 DFQATT and CDR2 SNEGSKA (reference sequence). The DNA for the CDR3 is TGCAGTGCTAGAGATCCACGGGTGGGGACAGGGAAAAGACTAGTCAAAAACATTCAGTACTTC. Translation gives CSARDPRVGTGKRLVKNIQYF.

This clonotype was recorded a few times. The chain recombines TRBV29-1 with TRBJ1-1; D is uncertain. V gave up 6 bases and J gave up 0 bases, with 11 bases separating them. The CDR3 is 13 amino acids. Germline V CDR1 and CDR2: SQVTM, ANQGSEA. CDR3: CSVTTLMNTEAFF. In nucleotides, the CDR3 is TGCAGCGTAACGACGCTCATGAACACTGAAGCTTTCTTT.

On this clonotype: A much more abundant neighbour one base away suggests this may be a read error. The V and J genes are TRBV6-1 and TRBJ1-1; 7 nucleotides line up with TRBD1. The CDR3 covers 15 residues. CDR1 and CDR2 (germline): MNHNS, SASEGT. In DNA form, the CDR3 reads TGTGCCAGCAGTGAAGTTGGAGGGGGCTACACTGAATCTTTCTTT. Protein product: CASSEVGGGYTESFF.

The V call is TRBV11-3, the J call TRBJ2-3, with D possibly being TRBD1 (6 bases). The CDR3 is 11 residues long. V lost 10 bases and J lost 1, with 6 bases in between. Germline CDR1 is SGHNT and CDR2 is YENEEA. CDR3 coding DNA: TGTGCCAACAGGGGCACAGATACGCAGTATTTT. Translation: CANRGTDTQYF.

V is TRBV5-1 and J is TRBJ1-3; D is uncertain. CDR1 is SGHRS, CDR2 YFSETQ, per germline. The CDR3 consists of 13 residues. Trimming cost V 4 bases and J 3 bases, with 8 bases left between them. This CDR3 is CASSVDYGNTIYF. Written as DNA, the CDR3 is TGCGCCAGCAGCGTTGACTATGGAAACACCATATATTTT.

Ten or more counts support this clonotype. This chain uses TRBV5-4 with TRBJ1-6; 8 bases are shared with TRBD1. The length of the CDR3 is 14 residues. The V and J ends lost 5 bases and 6 bases, in that order; junction bases with no gene match: 4. Per germline, CDR1 SGHNT and CDR2 YYREEE (reference sequence). The CDR3 DNA is TGTGCCAGCAGTTTGCAGGGGGCTAATTCACCCCTCCACTTT. Amino acids: CASSLQGANSPLHF.

This clonotype turned up a few times. This rearrangement joins TRBV6-5 to TRBJ1-1, with D maybe TRBD1 (5 bases). Trimming removed 2 bases from V and 0 bases from J, with 10 bases in between. Germline values: CDR1 MNHEY, CDR2 SVGAGI. The CDR3 extends over 15 amino acids. In nucleotides, the CDR3 is TGTGCCAGCAGTTACATGGGACCGATGAACACTGAAGCTTTCTTT. It codes for CASSYMGPMNTEAFF.

This clonotype was seen once. The rearrangement links TRBV28 to TRBJ2-2; D possibly corresponds to TRBD2 (6 bases). Trimming pared 4 bases from V and 0 bases from J, leaving 6 bases between. This CDR3 spans 14 amino acids. Germline CDR1 and CDR2: MDHEN and SYDVKM. CDR3 coding DNA: TGTGCCAGCAGTTGGGACTCGAACACCGGGGAGCTGTTTTTT. Its protein is CASSWDSNTGELFF.